This TCR beta chain came from a study of T cells after yellow fever vaccination. This clonotype was found many times. 5'RACE template switching added a universal primer site and UMIs to TCR cDNA. TCRdb itself ran the 5' RACE reads through MiXCR, one entry per CDR3 protein. The sample contains 110,000 or so distinct CDR3 sequences, about 7% of which appear only once. This CDR3 region has 15 residues. Germline lookup yields CDR1 SGHTA and CDR2 FQGNSA. The ends lost 5 bases at V and 8 bases at J; junction bases unmatched: 14. The source is a man aged 18 to 29 who received the YFV17D yellow fever vaccine. The chain carries TRBV7-2 and TRBJ1-2, with TRBD1 matching over 7 bases. Sample: CD4+ T cells sorted from PBMCs, taken roughly 47 days after the first yellow fever vaccination. CDR3 nucleotides: TGTGCCAGCAGCCCGGGGACAGCGCTCCCGGGGGGCTACACCTTC. This translates into CASSPGTALPGGYTF.